This is a list of T cell receptor beta chains from one sample in a study of CD8+ T cells in alopecia areata. TCRdb keeps only in-frame clones here, not all; method: immunoSEQ multiplex PCR. This sample carries fewer than 200,000 clones, around 60% of them seen once, and the ten largest clones take roughly 12%. The sequencing used CD8+ T cells sorted from blood, collected at week 24, from a patient treated with tofacitinib. These TCRs come from a human donor with alopecia areata. The CDR3 runs from the conserved cysteine through the conserved F or W. D genes are given only for firm matches. Clone sizes are given selectively: once, few, many, or a class where the clone is expanded.

CDR3 protein,CDR3 DNA,D gene,J gene,V gene,clone size
CASSLGNGYTF,TGTGCCAGCAGCTTAGGGAATGGCTACACCTTC,-,TRBJ1-2,TRBV11-2,-
CASSGRDRELQETQYF,TGTGCCAGTAGTGGGCGGGACAGGGAGCTTCAAGAGACCCAGTACTTC,TRBD1,TRBJ2-5,TRBV19,-
CATSRPYTYEQYF,TGTGCCACCAGCAGACCCTACACTTACGAGCAGTACTTC,-,TRBJ2-7,TRBV15,few
CASSVSGFNQPQHF,TGTGCCAGCAGTGTATCAGGGTTCAATCAGCCCCAGCATTTT,-,TRBJ1-5,TRBV2,few
CASGGTNTEAFF,TGTGCCAGCGGAGGGACGAACACTGAAGCTTTCTTT,-,TRBJ1-1,TRBV9,-
CASSLTGVPNYGYTF,TGTGCCAGCAGTCTAACAGGGGTCCCTAACTATGGCTACACCTTC,TRBD1,TRBJ1-2,TRBV9,-
CASSLDREWGTQYF,TGTGCCAGCAGCTTGGACAGGGAATGGGGAACGCAGTATTTT,TRBD1,TRBJ2-3,TRBV7-9,few
CAWTMGQGIQPQHF,TGTGCCTGGACCATGGGACAGGGCATCCAGCCCCAGCATTTT,TRBD1,TRBJ1-5,TRBV30,-
CASSQQGPGTFF,TGTGCCAGCAGCCAACAGGGACCGGGGACTTTCTTT,-,TRBJ1-1,TRBV6-5,few
CSVEGRGAEAFF,TGCAGCGTTGAAGGCAGGGGCGCTGAAGCTTTCTTT,-,TRBJ1-1,TRBV29-1,-
CASSYFGRESQETQYF,TGTGCCAGCAGTTACTTTGGCAGGGAGTCACAAGAGACCCAGTACTTC,-,TRBJ2-5,TRBV6-5,-
CATGQGVSGEQYF,TGTGCCACCGGACAGGGAGTTTCAGGCGAGCAGTACTTC,TRBD1,TRBJ2-7,TRBV25-1,-
CAISEGGGNQPQHF,TGTGCCATCAGTGAGGGGGGAGGCAATCAGCCCCAGCATTTT,-,TRBJ1-5,TRBV10-3,few
CASRGTGNSYEQYF,TGTGCCAGCAGAGGGACAGGCAACTCCTACGAGCAGTACTTC,TRBD1,TRBJ2-7,TRBV6-5,-
CASSSAPGQNEQYF,TGTGCCAGCAGCTCGGCCCCGGGACAAAACGAGCAGTACTTC,-,TRBJ2-7,TRBV7-8,-
CASRIGGNQPQHF,TGTGCCAGTAGGATCGGGGGCAATCAGCCCCAGCATTTT,-,TRBJ1-5,TRBV19,few
CASSQGYNEQFF,TGCGCCAGCAGCCAGGGCTACAATGAGCAGTTCTTC,-,TRBJ2-1,TRBV4-1,few
CASSFLGVEQYF,TGTGCCAGCAGCTTCTTAGGGGTCGAGCAGTACTTC,-,TRBJ2-7,TRBV5-6,-
CASRMDYNEQFF,TGCGCCAGCAGGATGGACTACAATGAGCAGTTCTTC,-,TRBJ2-1,TRBV10-2,-
CASSSRGPPNTGELFF,TGTGCCAGCAGCTCCAGGGGCCCCCCGAACACCGGGGAGCTGTTTTTT,-,TRBJ2-2,TRBV7-2,few
CSAGGLSETQYF,TGCAGCGCCGGGGGGCTCTCAGAGACCCAGTACTTC,-,TRBJ2-5,TRBV29-1,-
CASSKSYEQYF,TGTGCCAGCAGCAAAAGCTACGAGCAGTACTTC,-,TRBJ2-7,TRBV5-6,-
CASSTGHQETQYF,TGTGCCAGTAGTACGGGACATCAAGAGACCCAGTACTTC,-,TRBJ2-5,TRBV19,few
CASSFGGNTEAFF,TGTGCCAGCAGCTTTGGGGGGAACACTGAAGCTTTCTTT,-,TRBJ1-1,TRBV7-6,-
CASETGTGDLAGANVLTF,TGTGCCAGCGAAACCGGGACAGGGGATCTGGCTGGGGCCAACGTCCTGACTTTC,TRBD1,TRBJ2-6,TRBV9,few
CAWYGTARNTIYF,TGTGCCTGGTACGGGACAGCTCGAAACACCATATATTTT,TRBD1,TRBJ1-3,TRBV30,-
CSARTGRNEQFF,TGCAGCGCAAGGACAGGGAGGAATGAGCAGTTCTTC,TRBD1,TRBJ2-1,TRBV29-1,-
CAWSAGRINSPLHF,TGTGCCTGGAGTGCCGGGAGGATTAATTCACCCCTCCACTTT,-,TRBJ1-6,TRBV30,-
CASSSSAGYTF,TGTGCCAGCAGCTCATCTGCTGGCTACACCTTC,-,TRBJ1-2,TRBV13,-
CATSREGYGNQPQHF,TGTGCCACCAGCAGAGAAGGGTACGGCAATCAGCCCCAGCATTTT,-,TRBJ1-5,TRBV15,few
CASSEGRGRYNEQFF,TGTGCCAGCAGTGAAGGGAGGGGCCGGTACAATGAGCAGTTCTTC,-,TRBJ2-1,TRBV2,-
CSAPREGAGELFF,TGCAGCGCCCCCCGGGAGGGCGCCGGGGAGCTGTTTTTT,TRBD2,TRBJ2-2,TRBV29-1,few
CASSLRDSPYEQYF,TGTGCCAGCAGCTTGCGGGACAGTCCCTACGAGCAGTACTTC,TRBD1,TRBJ2-7,TRBV5-6,-
CASSYSFSGNTEAFF,TGTGCCAGCAGTTACTCCTTCTCTGGTAATACTGAAGCTTTCTTT,-,TRBJ1-1,TRBV6-5,-
CASSLQWGSGTGELFF,TGTGCCAGCAGCTTACAGTGGGGGTCGGGGACCGGGGAGCTGTTTTTT,-,TRBJ2-2,TRBV5-6,-
CASSAGQATYEQYF,TGTGCCAGCAGTGCGGGACAGGCGACCTACGAGCAGTACTTC,TRBD1,TRBJ2-7,TRBV6-5,-
CASSLGTSGGYEQYF,TGTGCCAGCAGCTTGGGGACTAGCGGGGGTTACGAGCAGTACTTC,TRBD2,TRBJ2-7,TRBV7-2,few
CASSPKLSAGGFYEQYF,TGCGCCAGCAGCCCCAAGTTGTCGGCGGGGGGATTCTACGAGCAGTACTTC,TRBD2,TRBJ2-7,TRBV4-1,-
CASSSRTGRYGYTF,TGTGCCAGCAGCTCTCGAACAGGGAGGTATGGCTACACCTTC,-,TRBJ1-2,TRBV13,-
CSAQYEGQGREQYF,TGCAGCGCACAATACGAGGGACAGGGCCGCGAGCAGTACTTC,TRBD1,TRBJ2-7,TRBV29-1,once
CSVEDRSRYGYTF,TGCAGCGTTGAAGATCGGTCACGCTATGGCTACACCTTC,-,TRBJ1-2,TRBV29-1,once
CASVSRNDNEQFF,TGTGCCAGCGTCTCTCGTAACGACAATGAGCAGTTCTTC,-,TRBJ2-1,TRBV13,-
CASTKGSGNQPQHF,TGTGCCAGCACTAAAGGCAGCGGCAATCAGCCCCAGCATTTT,-,TRBJ1-5,TRBV2,-
CAWSVLLLSEQYF,TGTGCCTGGAGTGTGCTACTTTTGAGCGAGCAGTACTTC,-,TRBJ2-7,TRBV30,-
CASSYGTADNEQFF,TGTGCCAGCAGCTACGGGACGGCGGACAATGAGCAGTTCTTC,-,TRBJ2-1,TRBV5-6,few
CASSSAGGLGYTF,TGTGCCAGCAGTTCGGCGGGCGGTTTAGGCTACACCTTC,-,TRBJ1-2,TRBV6-5,-
CASNGQGAAGELFF,TGTGCCAGCAACGGACAGGGGGCAGCCGGGGAGCTGTTTTTT,TRBD1,TRBJ2-2,TRBV27,few
CAWSGSGYEQYF,TGTGCCTGGAGTGGTTCGGGCTACGAGCAGTACTTC,-,TRBJ2-7,TRBV30,-
CASSLDPPGTRNTEAFF,TGTGCCAGCAGCTTGGATCCCCCCGGGACAAGGAACACTGAAGCTTTCTTT,-,TRBJ1-1,TRBV5-4,-
CASSLRGPNTGELFF,TGTGCCAGCAGCCTCCGGGGGCCGAACACCGGGGAGCTGTTTTTT,-,TRBJ2-2,TRBV5-4,-
CASRNGGSTGELFF,TGTGCCAGCAGAAATGGTGGCAGCACCGGGGAGCTGTTTTTT,-,TRBJ2-2,TRBV13,-
CASSPSGVYGYTF,TGTGCCAGCAGCCCTAGCGGGGTCTATGGCTACACCTTC,-,TRBJ1-2,TRBV5-6,-
CASSLASSTRDEQYF,TGTGCCAGCAGCTTAGCTAGCAGCACCCGGGATGAGCAGTACTTC,-,TRBJ2-7,TRBV7-9,few